These T cell receptor beta chains were read from a single sample in a study of T cells in Graves' hyperthyroidism and ophthalmopathy. Via MiXCR, TCRdb re-called the multiplex PCR reads, giving one row per CDR3 protein. Of 550,000 to 650,000 distinct CDR3 sequences listed, about 14% are singletons. Sequenced material: blood. These receptors were obtained from a woman aged 40 to 49 with Graves' hyperthyroidism. Each CDR3 is given with its conserved first and last residue. The order of the fields is D gene, J gene, CDR3 length, V gene, clone size, CDR3 DNA, CDR3 protein. D genes are given only for firm matches. For some rows the clone size is stated as once, few or many, or as a class when expanded; others skip it.

>TRBD2|TRBJ2-1|17|TRBV2|many
TGTGCCAGCAGTGAAGGTGGGGCGGGAGGGCCCTACAATGAGCAGTTCTTC
CASSEGGAGGPYNEQFF
>NA|TRBJ2-1|14|TRBV6-1|NA
TGTGCCAGCAGTTCACCGACTAGAGGCGATGAGCAGTTCTTC
CASSSPTRGDEQFF
>NA|TRBJ1-1|13|TRBV15|many
TGTGCCACCAGCGTGGACAGGAACACTGAAGCTTTCTTT
CATSVDRNTEAFF
>NA|TRBJ2-5|15|TRBV29-1|many
TGCAGCGGGGGGACCAAGGGAGTTCCCTGGGAGACCCAGTACTTC
CSGGTKGVPWETQYF
>NA|TRBJ1-4|19|TRBV6-1|NA
TGTGCCAGCAGCCTAAATCCGGTACTACGGGGGCTGGCTAATGAAAAACTGTTTTTT
CASSLNPVLRGLANEKLFF
>NA|TRBJ1-4|14|TRBV28|many
TGTGCCAGCAGTTTATTGCAGCAAAATGAAAAACTGTTTTTT
CASSLLQQNEKLFF
>NA|TRBJ1-5|15|TRBV19|NA
TGTGCCAGTAGTATTGGGGTCGGCGGGGATCAGCCCCAGCATTTT
CASSIGVGGDQPQHF
>NA|TRBJ1-6|15|TRBV27|NA
TGTGCCAGCAGTTTAACGGGCAGGGGTGATTCACCCCTCCACTTT
CASSLTGRGDSPLHF
>TRBD2|TRBJ2-1|16|TRBV2|many
TGTGCCAGCAGCCTCTTGGGCGGGAGCTCCTACAATGAGCAGTTCTTC
CASSLLGGSSYNEQFF
>TRBD2|TRBJ2-3|19|TRBV6-2/TRBV6-3|few
TGTGCCAGCAACAACCTCCCGCCTAGCGGGAGGGCCAGGGGAGATACGCAGTATTTT
CASNNLPPSGRARGDTQYF
>TRBD2|TRBJ2-7|15|TRBV28|many
TGTGCCAGCCTCCTGAAGGGCGGCCGGGGGGACGAGCAGTACTTC
CASLLKGGRGDEQYF
>TRBD2|TRBJ2-7|11|TRBV30|many
TGTGCCTGGAGCCCCGGGGGGGAGCAGTACTTC
CAWSPGGEQYF
>TRBD1|TRBJ1-4|14|TRBV28|many
TGTGCCAGCAGAACCGGGACAGGGGTTGAAAAACTGTTTTTT
CASRTGTGVEKLFF
>NA|TRBJ2-1|17|TRBV24-1|NA
TGTGCCACCAGTGATTCCCCAGCGCCAGGCTCCTACAATGAGCAGTTCTTC
CATSDSPAPGSYNEQFF
>NA|TRBJ2-1|14|TRBV9|NA
TGTGCCAGCAGCGTAGTTCAGGAATACAATGAGCAGTTCTTC
CASSVVQEYNEQFF
>NA|TRBJ2-7|13|TRBV20-1|many
TGCAGTGCCATGGACCTCGACTCCTACGAGCAGTACTTC
CSAMDLDSYEQYF
>NA|TRBJ2-7|14|TRBV3-1|NA
TGTGCCAGCAGCCTTAAAGAAGGGGAATACGAGCAGCACTTC
CASSLKEGEYEQHF
>NA|TRBJ2-7|16|TRBV7-9|NA
TGCGCCAGCAGACAAGCCTGGGGGGACGGCACCTACGAGCAGTACTTC
CASRQAWGDGTYEQYF
>NA|TRBJ2-5|15|TRBV20-1|few
TGCAGTGCTAGAATTTTACGGGATAGTCGGGAGACCCAGTACTTC
CSARILRDSRETQYF
>TRBD2|TRBJ2-5|18|TRBV3-1|NA
TGTGCCAGCAGCGGGGGACTAGCCGAAATAAAGTCGCAAGAGACCCAGTACTTC
CASSGGLAEIKSQETQYF
>NA|TRBJ2-6|15|TRBV12-3/TRBV12-4|NA
TGTGCCAGCAGTCACCAGGTGACTGGGGCCAACGTCCTGACTTTC
CASSHQVTGANVLTF
>NA|TRBJ2-7|16|TRBV20-1|many
TGCAGTGCTAGAGATGTTTTCCAGGGTCCCCTCTACGAGCAGTACTTC
CSARDVFQGPLYEQYF
>NA|TRBJ2-7|14|TRBV5-1|many
TGCGCCAGCGGGGGATCGGGGCCCGGCGGCGAGCAGTACTTC
CASGGSGPGGEQYF
>TRBD1|TRBJ2-7|16|TRBV20-1|many
TGCAGTGCTAGAGAGTGGACAGGGGGTCGTCTCTACGAGCAGTACTTC
CSAREWTGGRLYEQYF
>NA|TRBJ1-5|11|TRBV2|NA
TGTGCCAGCCTGTTATCCCTACAGATGCATTTT
CASLLSLQMHF
>NA|TRBJ2-3|13|TRBV10-3|many
TGTGCCATCAGTGAGTTCGCAGAAGATACGCAGTATTTT
CAISEFAEDTQYF
>TRBD1|TRBJ2-2|15|TRBV28|NA
TGTGCCAGCCTCACGCCGGGACAGGGTTTCGGGGAGCTGTTTTTT
CASLTPGQGFGELFF
>TRBD2|TRBJ2-2|16|TRBV5-1|few
TGCGCCAGCAGCTTGGCGAGCGGGAGTTTTGCCGGGGAGCTGTTTTTT
CASSLASGSFAGELFF
>TRBD2|TRBJ2-7|15|TRBV27|NA
TGTGCCAGCCGGCAGGGACTAGCGGACTCCTACGAGCAGTACTTC
CASRQGLADSYEQYF
>NA|TRBJ1-4|14|TRBV5-1|NA
TGCGCCAGCGGCCCCAGGGGTACTAATGAAAAACTGTTTTTT
CASGPRGTNEKLFF
>NA|TRBJ1-1|14|TRBV10-2|many
TGCGCCAGCAACCCGACATTAGTGAACACTGAAGCTTTCTTT
CASNPTLVNTEAFF
>NA|TRBJ2-7|15|TRBV5-5|few
TGTGCCAGCAGCTATCACCGGGACACCTTCTACGAGCAGTACTTC
CASSYHRDTFYEQYF
>TRBD2|TRBJ2-1|16|TRBV30|NA
TGTGCCTGGAGTGTACGGACTAGCGGGAGGGTCAATGAGCAGTTCTTC
CAWSVRTSGRVNEQFF
>NA|TRBJ2-7|13|TRBV28|many
TGTGCCAGCACCCAGACGGGGGACTACGAGCAGTACTTC
CASTQTGDYEQYF
>TRBD2|TRBJ2-3|15|TRBV7-8|many
TGTGCCAGCAGCTTAGAGGGACTAGCGGGAGATACGCAGTATTTT
CASSLEGLAGDTQYF
>NA|TRBJ2-7|14|TRBV20-1|many
TGCAGTGCTAGAGTGTGGGGCGGCTTCCACGAGCAGTACTTC
CSARVWGGFHEQYF
>NA|TRBJ1-5|14|TRBV18|NA
TGTGCCAGCAGAAACCGACAGAGCAATCAGCCCCAGCATTTT
CASRNRQSNQPQHF
>NA|TRBJ2-5|14|TRBV28|few
TGTGCCAGCAGTCCCCCCACCTACCAAGAGACCCAGTACTTC
CASSPPTYQETQYF
>TRBD2|TRBJ2-7|15|TRBV9|many
TGTGCCAGCAGCGTAGCTAGCGGGCTCTCCTACGAGCAGTACTTC
CASSVASGLSYEQYF
>TRBD1|TRBJ1-2|16|TRBV7-8|many
TGTGCCAGCAGCCCTCTCGACAGGGGCCTTAACTATGGCTACACCTTC
CASSPLDRGLNYGYTF
>NA|TRBJ2-5|15|TRBV7-8|NA
TGTGCCAGCAGCATACAAGGGACAATCCAAGAGACCCAGTACTTC
CASSIQGTIQETQYF
>TRBD2|TRBJ2-3|18|TRBV5-6|many
TGTGCCAGCAGCTTGAAATTAGCGGGAGTTTGGCGCACAGATACGCAGTATTTT
CASSLKLAGVWRTDTQYF
>TRBD1|TRBJ2-3|16|TRBV6-1|NA
TGTGCCAGCAGGTCCGGGGACAGGGGGCGAGTAGATACGCAGTATTTT
CASRSGDRGRVDTQYF
>NA|TRBJ2-3|12|TRBV30|NA
TGTGCCTGGGACCGCTACACAGATACGCAGTATTTT
CAWDRYTDTQYF
>TRBD2|TRBJ2-5|13|TRBV11-2|many
TGTGCCAGCAATGGGAGGGGCCGAGAGACCCAGTACTTC
CASNGRGRETQYF
>NA|TRBJ2-3|15|TRBV2|many
TGTGCCAGCAGTGGTGGGGGAGTGGGCACAGATACGCAGTATTTT
CASSGGGVGTDTQYF
>TRBD2|TRBJ2-7|15|TRBV28|many
TGTGCCAGCAGCCCCTTGGGGGGAGGGCCGTACGAGCAGTACTTC
CASSPLGGGPYEQYF
>NA|TRBJ2-7|19|TRBV7-2|many
TGTGCCAGCAGCTTAGACCATTCCGGGACCCCGTCAGGGGCCTACGAGCAGTACTTC
CASSLDHSGTPSGAYEQYF
>NA|TRBJ2-1|16|TRBV6-1|many
TGTGCCAGCAGTGAGTCGGCCGCCAGGGTTAGGGATGAGCAGTTCTTC
CASSESAARVRDEQFF
>NA|TRBJ2-6|18|TRBV12-3/TRBV12-4|NA
TGTGCCAGCAGTTTTATAAGGACCGCGCTCTCTGGGGCCAACGTCCTGACTTTC
CASSFIRTALSGANVLTF